Listed below are T cell receptor beta chains from one sample, sequenced in a study of cytomegalovirus exposure and HLA in healthy donors. Method: immunoSEQ multiplex PCR; TCRdb's copy keeps in-frame clones and lacks some. This repertoire includes more than 65,000 clones. Input material: PBMCs. The receptors shown here come from a man between 35 and 55 years old in good health and CMV-seronegative. CDR3s include the opening cysteine and the closing phenylalanine or tryptophan. The order of the fields is clone size, V gene, CDR3 length, D gene, J gene, CDR3 DNA, CDR3 protein. The D gene is left open where the match is weak. For some rows the clone size is stated as once, few or many, or as a class when expanded; others skip it.

clone size: NA
V gene: TRBV6-1
CDR3 length: 15
D gene: TRBD1
J gene: TRBJ2-3
CDR3 DNA: TGTGCCAGCAGTGAAGGGACAGGCCACACAGATACGCAGTATTTT
CDR3 protein: CASSEGTGHTDTQYF

clone size: NA
V gene: TRBV5-6
CDR3 length: 16
D gene: TRBD2
J gene: TRBJ2-2
CDR3 DNA: TGTGCCAGCAGCTTAGGACTAGCGCGGAACACCGGGGAGCTGTTTTTT
CDR3 protein: CASSLGLARNTGELFF

clone size: NA
V gene: TRBV30
CDR3 length: 13
D gene: TRBD1
J gene: TRBJ1-2
CDR3 DNA: TGTGCCCGCAATACCGGGACAGGGGGCGGCTACACCTTC
CDR3 protein: CARNTGTGGGYTF

clone size: NA
V gene: TRBV25-1
CDR3 length: 13
D gene: NA
J gene: TRBJ1-4
CDR3 DNA: TGTGCCAGCTGCCCTCCGGGTAGTGAAAAACTGTTTTTT
CDR3 protein: CASCPPGSEKLFF

clone size: NA
V gene: TRBV28
CDR3 length: 14
D gene: TRBD2
J gene: TRBJ2-7
CDR3 DNA: TGTGCCAGCAAAGCGGCGGGGGAATCCTACGAGCAGTACTTC
CDR3 protein: CASKAAGESYEQYF

clone size: NA
V gene: TRBV6-1
CDR3 length: 15
D gene: TRBD1
J gene: TRBJ2-1
CDR3 DNA: TGTGCCAGCAGTGGGCCGGACAGGGCGGTCCATGAGCAGTTCTTC
CDR3 protein: CASSGPDRAVHEQFF

clone size: NA
V gene: TRBV5-1
CDR3 length: 14
D gene: TRBD1
J gene: TRBJ2-7
CDR3 DNA: TGCGCCAGCAGCTTTACAGGGGACTCCTACGAGCAGTACTTC
CDR3 protein: CASSFTGDSYEQYF

clone size: NA
V gene: TRBV30
CDR3 length: 14
D gene: NA
J gene: TRBJ2-7
CDR3 DNA: TGTGCCTGGAACTCGGGACTCCGGACCTACGAGCAGTACTTC
CDR3 protein: CAWNSGLRTYEQYF

clone size: NA
V gene: TRBV2
CDR3 length: 12
D gene: NA
J gene: TRBJ2-7
CDR3 DNA: TGTGCCAGCACCAGCGTTCCCGGGGAGCAGTACTTC
CDR3 protein: CASTSVPGEQYF

clone size: NA
V gene: TRBV10-3
CDR3 length: 15
D gene: NA
J gene: TRBJ1-4
CDR3 DNA: TGTGCCATCAGTTCCGGGTCACGGAATGGTGAAAAACTGTTTTTT
CDR3 protein: CAISSGSRNGEKLFF

clone size: NA
V gene: TRBV13
CDR3 length: 15
D gene: NA
J gene: TRBJ1-5
CDR3 DNA: TGTGCCAGCAGCCGAGCAGGGATGGGGTATCAGCCCCAGCATTTT
CDR3 protein: CASSRAGMGYQPQHF

clone size: NA
V gene: TRBV19
CDR3 length: 15
D gene: TRBD1
J gene: TRBJ2-3
CDR3 DNA: TGTGCCAGTAGTATTTTGGGGGACAGGGTAAATACGCAGTATTTT
CDR3 protein: CASSILGDRVNTQYF

clone size: NA
V gene: TRBV19
CDR3 length: 13
D gene: NA
J gene: TRBJ2-7
CDR3 DNA: TGTGCCAGTAGAGACCCCGCTCTAGAAGAGCAGTACTTC
CDR3 protein: CASRDPALEEQYF

clone size: NA
V gene: TRBV6-5
CDR3 length: 15
D gene: NA
J gene: TRBJ2-1
CDR3 DNA: TGTGCCAGCAGTTACAGACGGGGGACCTACAATGAGCAGTTCTTC
CDR3 protein: CASSYRRGTYNEQFF

clone size: NA
V gene: TRBV13
CDR3 length: 13
D gene: NA
J gene: TRBJ2-7
CDR3 DNA: TGTGCCAGCAGTCATAGCCAGACCTACGAGCAGTACTTC
CDR3 protein: CASSHSQTYEQYF

clone size: NA
V gene: TRBV6-4
CDR3 length: 16
D gene: TRBD1
J gene: TRBJ2-6
CDR3 DNA: TGTGCCAGCAGCCGGGACAGGGGGAATGGGGCCAACGTCCTGACTTTC
CDR3 protein: CASSRDRGNGANVLTF

clone size: NA
V gene: TRBV5-6
CDR3 length: 15
D gene: NA
J gene: TRBJ2-5
CDR3 DNA: TGTGCCAGCAGCGGAGGGACTCTAGCTCAAGAGACCCAGTACTTC
CDR3 protein: CASSGGTLAQETQYF

clone size: NA
V gene: TRBV7-2
CDR3 length: 15
D gene: NA
J gene: TRBJ1-5
CDR3 DNA: TGTGCCAGCAGCTTAGTGGCAAATAGCAATCAGCCCCAGCATTTT
CDR3 protein: CASSLVANSNQPQHF

clone size: NA
V gene: TRBV6-5
CDR3 length: 14
D gene: NA
J gene: TRBJ2-7
CDR3 DNA: TGTGCCAGCAGTTACTCGGCCGTTTCCTACGAGCAGTACTTC
CDR3 protein: CASSYSAVSYEQYF

clone size: NA
V gene: TRBV27
CDR3 length: 14
D gene: NA
J gene: TRBJ1-5
CDR3 DNA: TGTGCCAGCAGCCCAACAGGGACCAATCAGCCCCAGCATTTT
CDR3 protein: CASSPTGTNQPQHF

clone size: NA
V gene: TRBV7-7
CDR3 length: 15
D gene: NA
J gene: TRBJ2-2
CDR3 DNA: TGTGCTAGTTCAACCGGGACACAAAACACCGGGGAGCTGTTTTTT
CDR3 protein: CASSTGTQNTGELFF

clone size: NA
V gene: TRBV5-1
CDR3 length: 17
D gene: TRBD1
J gene: TRBJ1-1
CDR3 DNA: TGCGCCAGCAGCCGAACTTATCTGGGACAGGGTAGTACTGAAGCTTTCTTT
CDR3 protein: CASSRTYLGQGSTEAFF

clone size: NA
V gene: TRBV28
CDR3 length: 13
D gene: TRBD2
J gene: TRBJ2-2
CDR3 DNA: TGTGCCAGCGCTAGCGGGGGGGCCGGGGAGCTGTTTTTT
CDR3 protein: CASASGGAGELFF

clone size: NA
V gene: TRBV6-1
CDR3 length: 13
D gene: TRBD2
J gene: TRBJ2-5
CDR3 DNA: TGTGCCAGCAGTGGACTAGCGCTGGAGACCCAGTACTTC
CDR3 protein: CASSGLALETQYF

clone size: NA
V gene: TRBV7-9
CDR3 length: 13
D gene: NA
J gene: TRBJ1-1
CDR3 DNA: TGTGCCAGCAGGCTCCTAATGAACACTGAAGCTTTCTTT
CDR3 protein: CASRLLMNTEAFF

clone size: NA
V gene: TRBV5-1
CDR3 length: 15
D gene: TRBD1
J gene: TRBJ2-1
CDR3 DNA: TGCGCCAGCAGTTCCGGGACAGCCTCCTACAATGAGCAGTTCTTC
CDR3 protein: CASSSGTASYNEQFF

clone size: NA
V gene: TRBV19
CDR3 length: 16
D gene: TRBD1
J gene: TRBJ1-1
CDR3 DNA: TGTGCCAGTAGCAAGTCCCGGGACAGGGAGAACACTGAAGCTTTCTTT
CDR3 protein: CASSKSRDRENTEAFF

clone size: NA
V gene: TRBV6-1
CDR3 length: 14
D gene: TRBD1
J gene: TRBJ1-5
CDR3 DNA: TGTGCCAGCAGCCTGGACAGGGGGAGTCAGCCCCAGCATTTT
CDR3 protein: CASSLDRGSQPQHF

clone size: NA
V gene: TRBV7-3
CDR3 length: 13
D gene: TRBD2
J gene: TRBJ2-2
CDR3 DNA: TGTGCCAGCAGCGAGACTAGCGGGGGGGAGCTGTTTTTT
CDR3 protein: CASSETSGGELFF

clone size: NA
V gene: TRBV18
CDR3 length: 15
D gene: TRBD1
J gene: TRBJ2-4
CDR3 DNA: TGTGCCAGCTCACCAGGGGGACAGGGAGGAAACATTCAGTACTTC
CDR3 protein: CASSPGGQGGNIQYF

clone size: NA
V gene: TRBV19
CDR3 length: 14
D gene: TRBD1
J gene: TRBJ1-2
CDR3 DNA: TGTGCCAGTAGCCCTCGGGACAGGGGGAATGGCTACACCTTC
CDR3 protein: CASSPRDRGNGYTF

clone size: medium-sized
V gene: TRBV7-9
CDR3 length: 13
D gene: TRBD1
J gene: TRBJ1-2
CDR3 DNA: TGTGCCAGCAGCTTAGGGACAGGGGCTTTCTACACCTTC
CDR3 protein: CASSLGTGAFYTF

clone size: NA
V gene: TRBV7-8
CDR3 length: 16
D gene: TRBD2
J gene: TRBJ2-5
CDR3 DNA: TGTGCCAGCACCACCGGACTAGCGGGGGAACAAGAGACCCAGTACTTC
CDR3 protein: CASTTGLAGEQETQYF

clone size: NA
V gene: TRBV5-1
CDR3 length: 14
D gene: TRBD1
J gene: TRBJ2-5
CDR3 DNA: TGCGCCAGCAGCACGGGACAGGGGAGAGAGACCCAGTACTTC
CDR3 protein: CASSTGQGRETQYF

clone size: NA
V gene: TRBV20-1
CDR3 length: 10
D gene: NA
J gene: TRBJ1-1
CDR3 DNA: TGCAGTCCCTTGAACACTGAAGCTTTCTTT
CDR3 protein: CSPLNTEAFF

clone size: NA
V gene: TRBV7-8
CDR3 length: 18
D gene: TRBD2
J gene: TRBJ2-7
CDR3 DNA: TGTGCCAGCAGCTTAGTCGAGGTCATTGGGACTAGTATCTACGAGCAGTACTTC
CDR3 protein: CASSLVEVIGTSIYEQYF

clone size: NA
V gene: TRBV4-1
CDR3 length: 15
D gene: NA
J gene: TRBJ1-5
CDR3 DNA: TGCGCCAGCAGCCCCCTTGAGAGGGTCACTCAGCCCCAGCATTTT
CDR3 protein: CASSPLERVTQPQHF

clone size: NA
V gene: TRBV19
CDR3 length: 15
D gene: TRBD1
J gene: TRBJ2-3
CDR3 DNA: TGTGCCAGTAGTATCAGGGACAGCCACACAGATACGCAGTATTTT
CDR3 protein: CASSIRDSHTDTQYF

clone size: NA
V gene: TRBV19
CDR3 length: 13
D gene: NA
J gene: TRBJ1-5
CDR3 DNA: TGTGCCAGTAGTATTGATCAGGGTCAGCCCCAGCATTTT
CDR3 protein: CASSIDQGQPQHF

clone size: NA
V gene: TRBV5-1
CDR3 length: 16
D gene: NA
J gene: TRBJ1-3
CDR3 DNA: TGCGCCAGTACCAGTGGGTTTCGAGGGAACGGAAACACCATATATTTT
CDR3 protein: CASTSGFRGNGNTIYF

clone size: NA
V gene: TRBV29-1
CDR3 length: 11
D gene: NA
J gene: TRBJ1-2
CDR3 DNA: TGCAGCGCTTCAGCTAACTATGGCTACACCTTC
CDR3 protein: CSASANYGYTF

clone size: NA
V gene: TRBV9
CDR3 length: 14
D gene: TRBD1
J gene: TRBJ2-7
CDR3 DNA: TGTGCCAGCAGCGTAGTAGGGGACAGCTACGAGCAGTACTTC
CDR3 protein: CASSVVGDSYEQYF

clone size: NA
V gene: TRBV7-9
CDR3 length: 16
D gene: NA
J gene: TRBJ1-5
CDR3 DNA: TGTGCCAGCAGCGCATCCAAGGGGGATAGCAATCAGCCCCAGCATTTT
CDR3 protein: CASSASKGDSNQPQHF

clone size: NA
V gene: TRBV28
CDR3 length: 15
D gene: TRBD1
J gene: TRBJ2-7
CDR3 DNA: TGTGCCAGCAGGCTGGTCCGGGACAGGGCCTACGAGCAGTACTTC
CDR3 protein: CASRLVRDRAYEQYF

clone size: NA
V gene: TRBV7-3
CDR3 length: 16
D gene: TRBD1
J gene: TRBJ2-3
CDR3 DNA: TGTGCCAGCAGCCAAGGACAGGGGGTTCGCACAGATACGCAGTATTTT
CDR3 protein: CASSQGQGVRTDTQYF

clone size: NA
V gene: TRBV18
CDR3 length: 14
D gene: NA
J gene: TRBJ1-3
CDR3 DNA: TGTGCCAGCTCACGAGGGTCCTCTGGAAACACCATATATTTT
CDR3 protein: CASSRGSSGNTIYF

clone size: NA
V gene: TRBV30
CDR3 length: 16
D gene: TRBD1
J gene: TRBJ2-1
CDR3 DNA: TGTGCCTGGAGTGTACAGGGTCAGGGGGTTCGCAATGAGCAGTTCTTC
CDR3 protein: CAWSVQGQGVRNEQFF

clone size: NA
V gene: TRBV6-4
CDR3 length: 15
D gene: TRBD1
J gene: TRBJ2-3
CDR3 DNA: TGTGCCAGCAGTGACCAACCAGGGGGAACAGATACGCAGTATTTT
CDR3 protein: CASSDQPGGTDTQYF

clone size: NA
V gene: TRBV5-1
CDR3 length: 15
D gene: TRBD1
J gene: TRBJ1-6
CDR3 DNA: TGCGCCAGCAGCTTCGAAGGACAGGAAAATTCACCCCTCCACTTT
CDR3 protein: CASSFEGQENSPLHF

clone size: NA
V gene: TRBV7-2
CDR3 length: 16
D gene: NA
J gene: TRBJ1-5
CDR3 DNA: TGTGCCAGCAGCTCGGGCACGAGGGGGTTGAATCAGCCCCAGCATTTT
CDR3 protein: CASSSGTRGLNQPQHF

clone size: NA
V gene: TRBV6-5
CDR3 length: 14
D gene: TRBD1
J gene: TRBJ1-4
CDR3 DNA: TGTGCCAGCAGCCAGGGGGCGGCTAATGAAGAACTGTTTTTT
CDR3 protein: CASSQGAANEELFF

clone size: NA
V gene: TRBV7-2
CDR3 length: 16
D gene: NA
J gene: TRBJ1-6
CDR3 DNA: TGTGCCAGCGGCCACTACAGGGACCGGGCAGACTCACCCCTCCACTTT
CDR3 protein: CASGHYRDRADSPLHF